Given below is one TCR beta chain in context. Looked up from germline, CDR1 is MNHNS and CDR2 is SASEGT. The length of the CDR3 is 15 residues. V was clipped by 6 bases and J by 1 base, with 14 bases between them. This specimen belongs to a study of T cells in Graves' hyperthyroidism and ophthalmopathy. Amplification yielded TCR beta CDR3 regions, with RNA transcripts as the source. A set of HTBI primers served as the primers for a first-round RT-PCR of the TCR CDR3. One entry per CDR3 protein results from TCRdb running MiXCR on the multiplex PCR reads. The sample carries about 510,000 distinct CDR3 sequences, around 15% recorded once.

The sample taken for sequencing was blood. The gene calls are TRBV6-1 and TRBJ2-3, with no clear D. The TCR was taken from a woman aged 40 to 55 with Graves' hyperthyroidism. CDR3 bases: TGTGCCAGCAGCGCCCCCCCCCGTGGCACAGATACGCAGTATTTT. Its translation is CASSAPPRGTDTQYF.